Listed below are T cell receptor beta chains from one sample, sequenced in a study of T cell repertoires in cytomegalovirus infection. TCRdb re-called the reads with MiXCR, one entry per CDR3 protein. The table records some 800,000 distinct CDR3 sequences, less than 35% of them present only once. No antigen is known for these receptors. Sample: cultured CD8+ T cells from PBMCs, taken from culture after CMV antigen stimulation. Receptors were obtained from a human donor in good health (CMV status not recorded). Some clones in this sample may be carry-over from other donors' samples. Each CDR3 is given with its conserved first and last residue. The D gene is left open where the match is weak. Where a row states a size, it is once, few, many or the class of an expanded clone; other rows omit it.

cdr3_nt | cdr3_aa | v_call | cdr3_length | j_call | clone_size | d_call
TGTGCCAGCAGTTACCTAGGACGGGGGCAGCCTTTGCCTGAAGCTTTCTTT | CASSYLGRGQPLPEAFF | TRBV6-5 | 17 | TRBJ1-1 | - | -
TGTGCCAGCAGCAAGGGGGACATAATCTACGAGCAGTACTTC | CASSKGDIIYEQYF | TRBV7-9 | 14 | TRBJ2-7 | few | -
TGTGCCAGCAGCGTCCTGAGGCGGCACGAGCAGTACTTC | CASSVLRRHEQYF | TRBV7-2 | 13 | TRBJ2-7 | many | -
TGTGCCAGCAGACCACGGGACAGGGGACCCGGCAATGAGCAGTTCTTC | CASRPRDRGPGNEQFF | TRBV6-2/TRBV6-3 | 16 | TRBJ2-1 | - | TRBD1
TGTGCCAGCAGTTACCATACAGGGGAAATCTACAATGAGCAGTTCTTC | CASSYHTGEIYNEQFF | TRBV6-2/TRBV6-3 | 16 | TRBJ2-1 | - | TRBD1
TGTGCCAGCAGTTTCGGGGGACCACTATACAATGAGCAGTTCTTC | CASSFGGPLYNEQFF | TRBV27 | 15 | TRBJ2-1 | - | -
TGTGCCAGTAGTATAGTTCTCGGGGACGCTAACTATGGCTACACCTTC | CASSIVLGDANYGYTF | TRBV19 | 16 | TRBJ1-2 | - | -
TGTGCCAGCAGTTACGGGGGGTACCAAGAGACCCAGTACTTC | CASSYGGYQETQYF | TRBV6-5 | 14 | TRBJ2-5 | few | -
TGTGCCAGTAGTATAGGTCTCCCCGTGTCGGATGAGCAGTTCTTC | CASSIGLPVSDEQFF | TRBV19 | 15 | TRBJ2-1 | few | -
TGTGCCAGCAGTGCCGGGCTCGGGGGTCGGGACACCGGGGAGCTGTTTTTT | CASSAGLGGRDTGELFF | TRBV12-3/TRBV12-4 | 17 | TRBJ2-2 | - | -
TGTGCCAGCAGCGGAAATGGAAATGAGCAGTTCTTC | CASSGNGNEQFF | TRBV9 | 12 | TRBJ2-1 | once | -
TGTGCTAGTGGGTTAAGCCCGGGACTAGCGGGGGAAGAGACCCAGTACTTC | CASGLSPGLAGEETQYF | TRBV12-5 | 17 | TRBJ2-5 | - | TRBD2
TGTGCCAGCAGCTTGAGCGGGGAGCCCCTGCATTTT | CASSLSGEPLHF | TRBV7-9 | 12 | TRBJ1-5 | once | -
TGCGCCAGCAGCCAAGGGCCAGGGGGTTACCAGCCCCAGCATTTT | CASSQGPGGYQPQHF | TRBV4-3 | 15 | TRBJ1-5 | - | TRBD1
TGTGCCAGCAGGCTACAGGTCACAGATACGCAGTATTTT | CASRLQVTDTQYF | TRBV7-9 | 13 | TRBJ2-3 | - | -
TGTGCCAGCAGAGTGACACGAGGGGCCAATCAGCCCCAGCATTTT | CASRVTRGANQPQHF | TRBV6-5 | 15 | TRBJ1-5 | - | -
TGTGCCAGCAGTCCGAAGGGGGGCGGTTCCTACTACGAGCAGTACTTC | CASSPKGGGSYYEQYF | TRBV12-3/TRBV12-4 | 16 | TRBJ2-7 | - | -
TGTGCCAGCAGCACCCGCGGACAGGGGCGGGAGCAGTACTTC | CASSTRGQGREQYF | TRBV7-8 | 14 | TRBJ2-7 | - | TRBD1
TGTGCCAGCAGACCGCTACAGGGGCCCACTGAAGCTTTCTTT | CASRPLQGPTEAFF | TRBV7-6 | 14 | TRBJ1-1 | - | TRBD1
TGTGCCAGCAGCCCCGGGGCCTACAATGAGCAGTTCTTC | CASSPGAYNEQFF | TRBV18 | 13 | TRBJ2-1 | many | -
TGTGCCAGCAGTTACACTTTGAATGGACAAATGTTTTTT | CASSYTLNGQMFF | TRBV6-5 | 13 | TRBJ1-4 | - | -
TGTGCCAGCAGTTACCAAGTCCCTAATCAGCCCCAGCATTTT | CASSYQVPNQPQHF | TRBV28 | 14 | TRBJ1-5 | - | -
TGCAGCGTTGAAGGACAGGTCGGGGAAGAGACCCAGTACTTC | CSVEGQVGEETQYF | TRBV29-1 | 14 | TRBJ2-5 | - | -
TGTGCCAGCACTTCCGGGACACCATATGGCTACACCTTC | CASTSGTPYGYTF | TRBV5-4 | 13 | TRBJ1-2 | once | -
TGTGCCAGCAGCTTAGGCACGGGGCTGGCCGGGGAGCTGTTTTTT | CASSLGTGLAGELFF | TRBV7-2 | 15 | TRBJ2-2 | - | -
TGTGCCAGCAGTTACTCGTTATGGGGCCCATACAATGAGCAGTTCTTC | CASSYSLWGPYNEQFF | TRBV6-6 | 16 | TRBJ2-1 | few | -
TGTGCCAGCACCGGGCCGGGACAGGGGGCAGGGGCTTTCTTT | CASTGPGQGAGAFF | TRBV5-4 | 14 | TRBJ1-1 | few | TRBD1
TGTGCCAGCAGTTTTTTACAACACAATGAGCAGTTCTTC | CASSFLQHNEQFF | TRBV12-3/TRBV12-4 | 13 | TRBJ2-1 | - | -
TGTGCCAGCAAGGTGGGGGACACTGAAGCTTTCTTT | CASKVGDTEAFF | TRBV7-9 | 12 | TRBJ1-1 | - | -
TGCGCCAGCAGCCCCACTATCCTGAGTGGAACCGGGGAGCTGTTTTTT | CASSPTILSGTGELFF | TRBV4-1 | 16 | TRBJ2-2 | - | -
TGTGCCAGCAGCTTAGAATACAGGGCTGGCTACACCTTC | CASSLEYRAGYTF | TRBV7-2 | 13 | TRBJ1-2 | few | -
TGCGCCAGCAGCATTGTGGCGGAGAGAACGCAGTATTTT | CASSIVAERTQYF | TRBV5-1 | 13 | TRBJ2-3 | - | -
TGTGCCAGCAGCTTAGGGACAGCCCCAGCAGAAGACTATGGCTACACCTTC | CASSLGTAPAEDYGYTF | TRBV7-8 | 17 | TRBJ1-2 | few | -
TGCGCCAGCAGCGATCGGACAGGGGCTAATGAAAAACTGTTTTTT | CASSDRTGANEKLFF | TRBV10-2 | 15 | TRBJ1-4 | few | TRBD1
TGTGCCAGCAGTTACGTGCGACTAGCGGGGGCTGACACAGATACGCAGTATTTT | CASSYVRLAGADTDTQYF | TRBV6-5 | 18 | TRBJ2-3 | - | TRBD2
TGTGCCAGCAGCCGAGACAGGGGGCGTGAGCAGTTCTTC | CASSRDRGREQFF | TRBV7-6 | 13 | TRBJ2-1 | - | TRBD1
TGTGCCAGCAGTGTCCCGGGGACTAGCGGGGGAGAGACCCAGTACTTC | CASSVPGTSGGETQYF | TRBV2 | 16 | TRBJ2-5 | - | TRBD2
TGTGCCAGTAGTATCTGGGTGCCATCACCCCTCCACTTT | CASSIWVPSPLHF | TRBV19 | 13 | TRBJ1-6 | many | -
TGTGCCAGCAGTGAGTCGGTACCCACCTGGCCCGGGGAGCTGTTTTTT | CASSESVPTWPGELFF | TRBV2 | 16 | TRBJ2-2 | - | -
TGTGCCAGCAGCGCCAGGGTGGAGGGCACTGAAGCTTTCTTT | CASSARVEGTEAFF | TRBV9 | 14 | TRBJ1-1 | few | -
TGTGCCAGCAGCTCCCGGGGAGCGGGGGCGGATACGCAGTATTTT | CASSSRGAGADTQYF | TRBV11-1 | 15 | TRBJ2-3 | many | TRBD2
TGTGCCAGCAGCCCAGCCTCGGGGGCCACGGGTGAAAAACTGTTTTTT | CASSPASGATGEKLFF | TRBV6-5 | 16 | TRBJ1-4 | few | -
TGTGCCAGCAGCTTAGTGCCAGGCTCGCAAGAGACCCAGTACTTC | CASSLVPGSQETQYF | TRBV7-6 | 15 | TRBJ2-5 | many | -
TGTGCCAGCCGACTGGGGTCATTGACTGAAGCTTTCTTT | CASRLGSLTEAFF | TRBV19 | 13 | TRBJ1-1 | few | -
TGTGCCAGCAGCCCCACGGCCCGGGGTGAAGCTTTCTTT | CASSPTARGEAFF | TRBV6-2/TRBV6-3 | 13 | TRBJ1-1 | - | -
TGTGCCAGCAGCACGCAAACCGGCCCCGGAACAGATACGCAGTATTTT | CASSTQTGPGTDTQYF | TRBV11-3 | 16 | TRBJ2-3 | few | -
TGTGCCAGCAGTTTATCGACCGGCGGGATCCAGCATTTT | CASSLSTGGIQHF | TRBV27 | 13 | TRBJ1-5 | few | -
TGTGCCAGCAGCTCCCGGAACAGGGGGCCCCAAGAGACCCAGTACTTC | CASSSRNRGPQETQYF | TRBV7-1 | 16 | TRBJ2-5 | - | TRBD1
TGTGCCAGCAGTTTGGCCCCGCCTGGTGTTTATTCACCCCTCCACTTT | CASSLAPPGVYSPLHF | TRBV28 | 16 | TRBJ1-6 | few | -
TGTGCCAGCAGCATCGGGAGCTCCTATAATTCACCCCTCCACTTT | CASSIGSSYNSPLHF | TRBV11-1 | 15 | TRBJ1-6 | many | -
TGTGCCAGCAGTTCCCTCGACAGAGCGAACACCGGGGAGCTGTTTTTT | CASSSLDRANTGELFF | TRBV27 | 16 | TRBJ2-2 | - | -
TGTGCCAGCAGTTTCCTCGAGGGTAGGGCAGATACGCAGTATTTT | CASSFLEGRADTQYF | TRBV27 | 15 | TRBJ2-3 | few | -
TGTGCCACCAGCAGAGGTCGTGGCAATCAGCCCCAGCATTTT | CATSRGRGNQPQHF | TRBV15 | 14 | TRBJ1-5 | - | -
TGTGCCAGCAGTAGCCGGGGACTAGGGAAGGAGACCCAGTACTTC | CASSSRGLGKETQYF | TRBV5-4 | 15 | TRBJ2-5 | few | TRBD2
TGTGCCAGCAGCTTGAGAGCAGAACTTTCGATGAACACTGAAGCTTTCTTT | CASSLRAELSMNTEAFF | TRBV7-9 | 17 | TRBJ1-1 | many | -
TGTGCCAGCAGCTTAGCGGAGGGAAGGAACACTGAAGCTTTCTTT | CASSLAEGRNTEAFF | TRBV7-9 | 15 | TRBJ1-1 | - | -
TGTGCCAGCAGCTTAGGGGCCAGCGGGGGGGCAAGTGAGCAGTTCTTC | CASSLGASGGASEQFF | TRBV7-8 | 16 | TRBJ2-1 | - | TRBD2